Listed below are T cell receptor beta chains from one sample, sequenced in a study of blood T cell repertoires in COVID-19. Sequenced by immunoSEQ multiplex PCR; TCRdb stores in-frame clones only, minus some. The table has about 27,000 clones, roughly four fifths seen once. Sequenced sample: peripheral blood. These receptors were collected from a man in his 70s with acute or convalescent COVID-19. CDR3s include the opening cysteine and the closing phenylalanine or tryptophan. D genes are given only for firm matches. A row's size may be missing; if present it is once, few, many or a size class.

TRBJ2-7,-,TRBD1,TRBV7-9,TGTGCCAGCAGCTCCCGGGACAGCTCCTACGAGCAGTACTTC,CASSSRDSSYEQYF
TRBJ1-4,-,-,TRBV5-5,TGTGCCAGCAGCTTGGCCGGGGAGGAGGAAAAACTGTTTTTT,CASSLAGEEEKLFF
TRBJ1-4,-,-,TRBV28,TGTGCCAGCAGTTCCGCCGACAGGTCACTGTTTTTT,CASSSADRSLFF
TRBJ1-6,-,TRBD1,TRBV6-6,TGTGCCAGCAGTATGAAAGGGGGCGAGTCACCCCTCCACTTT,CASSMKGGESPLHF
TRBJ1-2,-,-,TRBV27,TGTGCCAGCAGTTCCGTCCCTGGGCGAGCCTATGGCTACACCTTC,CASSSVPGRAYGYTF
TRBJ2-7,few,-,TRBV7-9,TGTGCCAGCAGGGACAAATACGAGCAGTACTTC,CASRDKYEQYF
TRBJ2-1,-,TRBD2,TRBV28,TGTGCCAGCAGTTTCAGTTCGGGGGGGAATGAGCAGTTCTTC,CASSFSSGGNEQFF
TRBJ1-2,-,TRBD1,TRBV19,TGTGCCAGTAGAAGGTTCGGGACAGGGAAGGACTATGGCTACACCTTC,CASRRFGTGKDYGYTF
TRBJ2-1,-,TRBD2,TRBV7-2,TGTGCCAGCAGCTTTCTAGCGGGGGGTGGTGAGCAGTTCTTC,CASSFLAGGGEQFF
TRBJ2-2,few,TRBD1,TRBV5-4,TGTGCCAGCAGCTGGGGACAGGGGCCGAGGGAGCTGTTTTTT,CASSWGQGPRELFF
TRBJ2-1,-,TRBD2,TRBV7-9,TGTGCCAGCAGCTCTCAAGCAGCGGGAGATCGCAATGAGCAGTTCTTC,CASSSQAAGDRNEQFF